One and the same sample provided the 22 T cell receptor beta chains below, sequenced in a study of shared clonotypes between healthy human individuals. Generated by immunoSEQ multiplex PCR, the TCRdb table keeps only in-frame clones and is missing some. The data hold some 2 million clones, with over 85% observed a single time. Sequenced: naive CD4+ T cells sorted from blood. Specified subset: CD45RA+ positively selected. Source of these receptors: a man younger than 35 in good health.

The V and J genes are TRBV11-3 and TRBJ2-2; perhaps D is TRBD1 or TRBD2 (6 bases each). The CDR3 consists of 16 residues. CDR1 SGHNT and CDR2 YENEEA come from the germline V gene. The V end was cut by 5 bases, the J end by 4 bases, with 17 bases between. DNA of the CDR3: TGTGCCAGCAGCCCCGATGGGGGGCCGGGCACCGGGGAGCTGTTTTTT. Translated: CASSPDGGPGTGELFF.

This clone was recorded many times. The sample carries other DNA sequences with the same CDR3. The V and J genes are TRBV5-6 and TRBJ2-7; 8 bases agree with TRBD1. V shed 6 bases and J 0 bases; nucleotides not matched to a gene: 5. CDR3 length: 14 residues. Germline loops: CDR1 SGHDT, CDR2 YYEEEE. CDR3: CASTRQGTSYEQYF. The CDR3 DNA follows: TGTGCCAGCACCAGACAGGGGACCTCCTACGAGCAGTACTTC.

This rearrangement joins TRBV7-2 to TRBJ2-3; D is uncertain. The CDR3 is made up of 12 amino acids. CDR1 and CDR2 from the germline V gene are SGHTA and FQGNSA. Trimming removed 4 bases from V and 8 bases from J, with 10 bases in between. The CDR3 here is CASSSLESTQYF. CDR3 coding DNA: TGTGCCAGCAGCTCCCTGGAATCTACGCAGTATTTT.

The chain carries TRBV6-5 and TRBJ1-1; D not certain. This CDR3 has 13 residues. The V gene's germline CDR1 is MNHEY and CDR2 SVGAGI. V lost 10 bases to trimming and J lost 1 base, with 13 bases between them. The CDR3 bases are TGTGCCACCGTCCAGGCCGGGAACACTGAAGCTTTCTTT. This translates into CATVQAGNTEAFF.

This clone was observed a single time. The chain carries TRBV28 and TRBJ1-4, with D possibly being TRBD1 (5 bases). V lost 3 bases, J lost 7 bases, and 9 bases lay in between. Germline lookup yields CDR1 MDHEN and CDR2 SYDVKM. The CDR3 has 13 amino acids. The CDR3 sequence is CASSLIGAEKLFF. Here the CDR3 DNA reads TGTGCCAGCAGTTTGATCGGGGCTGAAAAACTGTTTTTT.

This clone was recorded once. The V gene is TRBV5-1, the J gene TRBJ1-2; D may be TRBD1 (6 bases). The germline V gene has CDR1 SGHRS and CDR2 YFSETQ. V was pared by 4 bases and J by 3 bases, with 19 bases between. The CDR3 is made up of 16 amino acids. The CDR3 nucleotides read TGCGCCAGCAGCCTCCCTCGGCCGGACAGAGACTATGGCTACACCTTC. It translates to CASSLPRPDRDYGYTF.

This chain connects TRBV19 to TRBJ2-1; 9 bases are shared with TRBD2. V was clipped by 8 bases and J by 1 base; unmatched bases: 6. The CDR3 runs 15 residues. The germline V gene encodes CDR1 LNHDA and CDR2 SQIVND (reference sequence). The CDR3 spells CASATSGRSYNEQFF. CDR3 DNA: TGTGCCAGTGCGACCAGCGGGAGGTCCTACAATGAGCAGTTCTTC.

The chain couples TRBV29-1 to TRBJ2-7; 8 bases fit TRBD2. Germline loops: CDR1 SQVTM, CDR2 ANQGSEA. The length of the CDR3 is 13 residues. The V gene end was trimmed by 5 bases and the J gene end by 2 bases; junction bases not matched to a gene: 5. The CDR3 here is CSVFLAGTYEQYF. CDR3 DNA: TGCAGCGTTTTTCTAGCGGGTACCTACGAGCAGTACTTC.

This clone was seen a single time. The chain carries TRBV30 and TRBJ1-1; D is perhaps TRBD1 (6 bases). Germline V gene data show CDR1 as GTSNPN and CDR2 as SVGIG (reference sequence). Trimming took off 2 bases at V and 1 base at J, with 8 bases between the two ends. The CDR3 sequence is 13 residues long. The CDR3 region is CAWSRGANTEAFF. The CDR3 nucleotides are TGTGCCTGGAGTCGGGGGGCGAACACTGAAGCTTTCTTT.

The sample holds one count of this clone. Other DNA sequences in the same sample also yield this CDR3. V gene TRBV6-5 combines with J gene TRBJ1-4; D ambiguous. V dropped 0 bases and J dropped 4 bases, with 9 bases sitting between them. This CDR3 spans 15 amino acids. Germline V gene sequence: CDR1 MNHEY, CDR2 SVGAGI. The CDR3 DNA follows: TGTGCCAGCAGTTACTCTGGGTCGGGTAATGAAAAACTGTTTTTT. Amino acids: CASSYSGSGNEKLFF.

The chain uses TRBV2 and TRBJ2-3; TRBD2 matches 8 bases. The CDR3 consists of 13 residues. Germline lookup yields CDR1 SNHLY and CDR2 FYNNEI. V was clipped by 5 bases and J by 4 bases; unmatched bases: 2. The DNA of the CDR3 is TGTGCCAGCAGTAGGCGGGAGGCAGATACGCAGTATTTT. Protein: CASSRREADTQYF. Looking up the rest from reference TRBV2 and TRBJ2-3 gives the full variable domain: EPEVTQTPSHQVTQMGQEVILRCVPISNHLYFYWYRQILGQKVEFLVSFYNNEISEKSEIFDDQFSVERPDGSNFTLKIRSTKLEDSAMYFCASSRREADTQYFGPGTRLTVL.

This chain's CDR3 is CASSLTGTTNTGELFF. In DNA, the CDR3 is TGTGCCAGCAGCTTAACGGGGACAACGAACACCGGGGAGCTGTTTTTT. The V gene is TRBV7-2, the J gene TRBJ2-2, with D perhaps TRBD1 (6 bases). Germline V CDR1 and CDR2: SGHTA, FQGNSA. V was cut by 2 bases and J by 0 bases, with 10 bases left in between. The CDR3 is 16 residues long.

V gene TRBV5-1 combines with J gene TRBJ2-7; no definite D call. The CDR3 loop spans 15 amino acids. Germline V CDR1 and CDR2: SGHRS, YFSETQ. Trimming took 0 bases from V and 7 from J, leaving 17 bases between them. Here the CDR3 reads CASSLDPFLGLEQYF. In DNA, the CDR3 is TGCGCCAGCAGCTTGGATCCATTCCTCGGCCTGGAGCAGTACTTC.

This sequence joins TRBV30 and TRBJ2-5; tentative D call: TRBD1 (6 bases). Germline V gene sequence: CDR1 GTSNPN, CDR2 SVGIG (reference sequence). The CDR3 extends over 13 amino acids. Trimming took off 0 bases at V and 3 bases at J, with 8 bases between the two ends. CDR3 nucleotides: TGTGCCTGGAGTGTGGACAGAAAAGAGACCCAGTACTTC. Protein sequence: CAWSVDRKETQYF. The full variable domain, with the rest looked up from reference TRBV30 and TRBJ2-5, is SQTIHQWPATLVQPVGSPLSLECTVEGTSNPNLYWYRQAAGRGLQLLFYSVGIGQISSEVPQNLSASRPQDRQFILSSKKLLLSDSGFYLCAWSVDRKETQYFGPGTRLLVL.

As regards this clone: Lacking the conserved final phenylalanine or tryptophan, this CDR3 likely reflects a read error. The chain has TRBV11-2 and TRBJ1-6; 9 bases are a match to TRBD1. Germline CDR1 is SGHAT and CDR2 is FQNNGV. The J segment lost 8 bases and the V segment lost 3 bases, leaving 5 bases of the junction unmatched. The CDR3 extends over 15 amino acids. As DNA, the CDR3 is TGTGCCAGCAGCTTGGGACAGGGCGATGATTCACCCCTCCACTCT. Amino acids: CASSLGQGDDSPLHS.

This clone was seen a single time. This chain joins TRBV4-1 and TRBJ1-1; the D is unclear. The CDR3 has 13 residues. The ends were cut back, 3 bases at V and 11 bases at J, with 16 bases in the middle. CDR1 and CDR2 from the germline V gene are MGHRA and YSYEKL. As DNA, the CDR3 is TGCGCCAGCAGCCATTTCGGAGGCATGGGGGCTTTCTTT. It encodes CASSHFGGMGAFF.

The chain recombines TRBV7-2 with TRBJ2-3, with 9 bases lining up with TRBD2. Germline-derived CDR1 and CDR2 are SGHTA and FQGNSA. The length of the CDR3 is 15 residues. The junction had 7 bases not matched to a gene; V was cut back by 1 base and J by 8 bases. The CDR3: CASSLDGTSSPTQYF. As DNA, the CDR3 is TGTGCCAGCAGCTTAGACGGGACTAGCTCTCCTACGCAGTATTTT.

Notes on this clone: This same CDR3 is encoded by further DNA sequences in the sample. The gene calls are TRBV5-1 and TRBJ2-7; D may be TRBD2 (7 bases). V was trimmed by 0 bases and J by 2 bases, leaving 12 bases between them. The germline gives CDR1 SGHRS, CDR2 YFSETQ. CDR3 length: 15 amino acids. This chain's CDR3 is CASSLVGGETYEQYF. Here the CDR3 DNA reads TGCGCCAGCAGCTTGGTAGGGGGGGAGACCTACGAGCAGTACTTC.

Notes on this clone: Other DNA variants within this sample encode the same CDR3. The chain couples TRBV10-3 to TRBJ1-4, with D uncertain. Trimming removed 2 bases from V and 5 bases from J, with 9 bases in between. The germline gives CDR1 ENHRY, CDR2 SYGVKD. This CDR3 has 14 amino acids. In DNA, the CDR3 is TGTGCCATCAGTGAGAGTGGGAGAAATGAAAAACTGTTTTTT. Its translation is CAISESGRNEKLFF.

This chain connects TRBV2 to TRBJ2-3; no clear D. The CDR3 runs 14 residues. V lost 2 bases to trimming and J lost 3 bases, with 9 bases between them. Looked up from germline, CDR1 is SNHLY and CDR2 is FYNNEI. CDR3: CASSESFQTDTQYF. As DNA, the CDR3 is TGTGCCAGCAGTGAATCGTTCCAAACAGATACGCAGTATTTT.

The chain is built from TRBV6-5 and TRBJ1-1; D is ambiguous. Germline V gene data show CDR1 as MNHEY and CDR2 as SVGAGI. V was pared by 8 bases and J by 5 bases, with 18 bases between. The CDR3 sequence is 14 residues long. CDR3 protein: CASRGEPRTTEAFF. The CDR3 DNA is TGTGCCAGCCGCGGGGAGCCCCGAACAACTGAAGCTTTCTTT.

The chain employs TRBV5-1 and TRBJ1-4; D possibly corresponds to TRBD1 (6 bases). The V and J ends lost 4 bases and 5 bases respectively, with 12 bases between them. Germline CDR1 and CDR2: SGHRS and YFSETQ. This CDR3 has 14 residues. The CDR3 here is CASSKDSLNEKLFF. Written as DNA, the CDR3 is TGCGCCAGCAGCAAGGACAGTCTAAATGAAAAACTGTTTTTT.